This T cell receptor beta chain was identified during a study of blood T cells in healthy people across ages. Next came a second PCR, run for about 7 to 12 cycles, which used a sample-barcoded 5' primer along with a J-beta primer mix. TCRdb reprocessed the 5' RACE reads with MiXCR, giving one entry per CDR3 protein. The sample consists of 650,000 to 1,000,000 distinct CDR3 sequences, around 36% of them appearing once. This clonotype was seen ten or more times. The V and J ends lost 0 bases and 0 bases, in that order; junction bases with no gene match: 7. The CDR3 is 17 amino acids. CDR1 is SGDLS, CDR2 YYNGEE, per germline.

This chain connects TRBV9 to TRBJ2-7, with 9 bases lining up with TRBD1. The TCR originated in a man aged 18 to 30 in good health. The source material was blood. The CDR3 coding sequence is TGTGCCAGCAGCGTAGGGGACAGGGCCGGCGGCTCCTACGAGCAGTACTTC. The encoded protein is CASSVGDRAGGSYEQYF.